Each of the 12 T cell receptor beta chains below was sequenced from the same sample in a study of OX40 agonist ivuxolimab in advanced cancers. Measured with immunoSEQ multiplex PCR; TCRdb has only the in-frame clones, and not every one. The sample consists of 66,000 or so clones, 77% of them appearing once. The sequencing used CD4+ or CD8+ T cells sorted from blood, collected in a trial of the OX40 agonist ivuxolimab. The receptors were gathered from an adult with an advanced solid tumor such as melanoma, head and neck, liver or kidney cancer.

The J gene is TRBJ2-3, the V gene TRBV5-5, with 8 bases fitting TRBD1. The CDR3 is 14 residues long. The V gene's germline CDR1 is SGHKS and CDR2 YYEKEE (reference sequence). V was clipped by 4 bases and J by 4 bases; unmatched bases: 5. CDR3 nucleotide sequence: TGTGCCAGCAGCATGGGACAGGAGGCAGATACGCAGTATTTT. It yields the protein CASSMGQEADTQYF.

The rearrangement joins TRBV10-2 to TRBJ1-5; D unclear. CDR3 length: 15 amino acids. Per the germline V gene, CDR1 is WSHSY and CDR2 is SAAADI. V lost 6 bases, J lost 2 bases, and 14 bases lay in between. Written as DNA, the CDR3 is TGCGCCAGCAGAGATCAGGTAGGCGGCAATCAGCCCCAGCATTTT. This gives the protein CASRDQVGGNQPQHF.

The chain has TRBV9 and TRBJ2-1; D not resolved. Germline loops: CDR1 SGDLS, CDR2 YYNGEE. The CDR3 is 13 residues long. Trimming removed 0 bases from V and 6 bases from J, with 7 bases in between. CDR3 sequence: CASSVARFNEQFF. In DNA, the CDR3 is TGTGCCAGCAGCGTAGCTAGGTTCAATGAGCAGTTCTTC.

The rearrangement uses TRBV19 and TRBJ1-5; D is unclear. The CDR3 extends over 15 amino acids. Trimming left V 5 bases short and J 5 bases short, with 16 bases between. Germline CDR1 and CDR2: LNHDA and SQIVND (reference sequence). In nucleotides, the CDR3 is TGTGCCAGTAGTTACAGCCACCGAGGCGATCAGCCCCAGCATTTT. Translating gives CASSYSHRGDQPQHF.

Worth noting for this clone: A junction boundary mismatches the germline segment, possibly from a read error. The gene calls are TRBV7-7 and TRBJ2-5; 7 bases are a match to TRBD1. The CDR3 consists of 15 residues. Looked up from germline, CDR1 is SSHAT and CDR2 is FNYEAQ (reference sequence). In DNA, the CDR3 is TGTGCTAGCAGCTTAGGAAACAGGGGCGAAGAGACCCAGTACTTC. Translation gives CASSLGNRGEETQYF.

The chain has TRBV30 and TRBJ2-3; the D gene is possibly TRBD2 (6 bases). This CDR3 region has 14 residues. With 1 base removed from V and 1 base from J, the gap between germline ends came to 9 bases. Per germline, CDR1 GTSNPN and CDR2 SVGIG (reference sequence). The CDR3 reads CAWSDTGGTDTQYF. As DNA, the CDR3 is TGTGCCTGGAGTGATACGGGAGGCACAGATACGCAGTATTTT.

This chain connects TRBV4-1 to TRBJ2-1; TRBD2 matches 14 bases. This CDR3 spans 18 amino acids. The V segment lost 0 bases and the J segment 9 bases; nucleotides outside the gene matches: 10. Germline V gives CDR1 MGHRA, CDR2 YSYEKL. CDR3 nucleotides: TGCGCCAGCAGCCAAGATTTGAGACTAGCGGGAGGGCCCTCTGAGCAGTTCTTC. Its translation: CASSQDLRLAGGPSEQFF.

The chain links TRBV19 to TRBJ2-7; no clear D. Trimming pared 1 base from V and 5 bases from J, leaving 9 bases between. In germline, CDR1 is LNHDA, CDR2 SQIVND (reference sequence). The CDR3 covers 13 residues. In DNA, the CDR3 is TGTGCCAGTAGTATAGTAAGAGGCGACGAGCAGTACTTC. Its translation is CASSIVRGDEQYF.

CDR3 amino acids: CASSELTGSQETQYF. In DNA, the CDR3 is TGTGCCAGCAGTGAACTTACCGGATCCCAAGAGACCCAGTACTTC. The chain links TRBV6-1 to TRBJ2-5; D unresolved. Trimming took 2 bases from V and 1 from J, leaving 11 bases between them. Germline V gives CDR1 MNHNS, CDR2 SASEGT. The CDR3 sequence is 15 residues long.

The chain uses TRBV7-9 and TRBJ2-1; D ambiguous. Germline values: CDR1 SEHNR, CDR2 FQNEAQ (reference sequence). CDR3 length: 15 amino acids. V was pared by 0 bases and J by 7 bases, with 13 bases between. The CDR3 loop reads CASSLARATGNEQFF. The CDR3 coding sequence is TGTGCCAGCAGCTTAGCCCGGGCTACCGGAAATGAGCAGTTCTTC.

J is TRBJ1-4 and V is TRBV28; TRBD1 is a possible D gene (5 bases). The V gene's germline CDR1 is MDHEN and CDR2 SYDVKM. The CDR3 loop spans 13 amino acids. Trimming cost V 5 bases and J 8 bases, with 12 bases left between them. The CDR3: CASSPGGGEKLFF. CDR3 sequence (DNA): TGTGCCAGCAGTCCCGGGGGGGGAGAAAAACTGTTTTTT. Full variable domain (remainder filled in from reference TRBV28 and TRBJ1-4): DVKVTQSSRYLVKRTGEKVFLECVQDMDHENMFWYRQDPGLGLRLIYFSYDVKMKEKGDIPEGYSVSREKKERFSLILESASTNQTSMYLCASSPGGGEKLFFGSGTQLSVL.

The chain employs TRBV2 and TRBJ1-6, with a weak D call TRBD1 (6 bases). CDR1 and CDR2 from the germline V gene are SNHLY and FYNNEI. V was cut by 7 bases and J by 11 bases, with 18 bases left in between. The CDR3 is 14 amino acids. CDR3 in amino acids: CASNPHLSGAPLHF. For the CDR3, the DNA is TGTGCCAGCAATCCGCACCTCTCAGGGGCACCCCTCCACTTT.